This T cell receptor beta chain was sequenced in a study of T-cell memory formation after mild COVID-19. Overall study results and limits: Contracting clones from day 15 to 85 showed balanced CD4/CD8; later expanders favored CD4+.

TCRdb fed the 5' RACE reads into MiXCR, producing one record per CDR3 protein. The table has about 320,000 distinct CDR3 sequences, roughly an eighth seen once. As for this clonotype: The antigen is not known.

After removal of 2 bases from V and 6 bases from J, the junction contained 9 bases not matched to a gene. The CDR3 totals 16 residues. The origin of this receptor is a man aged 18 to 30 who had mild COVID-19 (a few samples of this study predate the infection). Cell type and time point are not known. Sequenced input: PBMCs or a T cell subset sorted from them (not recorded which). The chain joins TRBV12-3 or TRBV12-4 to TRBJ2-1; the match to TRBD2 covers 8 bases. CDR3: CASSLTQRGSFNEQFF. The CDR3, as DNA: TGTGCCAGCAGTTTAACTCAGCGGGGGTCGTTCAATGAGCAGTTCTTC.